A selection of T cell receptor beta chains follows, all from one sample in a study of human T cells and chemical hapten exposure. TCRdb redid the calling of the RACE reads with MiXCR, one entry per CDR3 protein. The sample includes 75,000 to 80,000 distinct CDR3 sequences, about 8.6% of them seen just once. Specimen: whole blood. These receptors were collected from a female donor in good health. Some clones in this sample may be carry-over from other donors' samples. CDR3s include the opening cysteine and the closing phenylalanine or tryptophan. D genes are given only for firm matches. Clone size is shown for a subset of rows, as once, few, many or a class of expanded clone.

V: TRBV20-1
D: -
size: few
J: TRBJ2-7
DNA: TGCAGTGCTAGACGGACAGCGAGCTCCTACGAGCAGTACTTC
CDR3: CSARRTASSYEQYF

V: TRBV7-6
D: TRBD1
size: many
J: TRBJ2-6
DNA: TGTGCCAGCAGCTTATTGGCAGGGGGCGCTGGGGCCAACGTCCTGACTTTC
CDR3: CASSLLAGGAGANVLTF

V: TRBV6-4
D: TRBD2
size: -
J: TRBJ2-3
DNA: TGTGCCAGCAGTGACTCCACTAGCGGCGACACAGATACGCAGTATTTT
CDR3: CASSDSTSGDTDTQYF

V: TRBV19
D: -
size: -
J: TRBJ1-4
DNA: TGTGCGCGAAGTCCTCCGGGGAGAAAACTGTTTTTT
CDR3: CARSPPGRKLFF

V: TRBV6-5
D: -
size: many
J: TRBJ2-7
DNA: TGTGCCAGCAGTTACTCGAATAGGGGGAACGAGCAGTACTTC
CDR3: CASSYSNRGNEQYF

V: TRBV20-1
D: -
size: many
J: TRBJ2-7
DNA: TGCAGTGCTAGCGGAGGGCTGGACGAGCAGTACTTC
CDR3: CSASGGLDEQYF

V: TRBV6-5
D: TRBD2
size: many
J: TRBJ2-1
DNA: TGTGCCAGCAGTTACTCGATGGGACTAGGGACGTACAATGAGCAGTTCTTC
CDR3: CASSYSMGLGTYNEQFF

V: TRBV29-1
D: -
size: few
J: TRBJ1-2
DNA: TGCAGCGTTGAAGAGGGCAGGGGCATCTTTGGCTACACCTTC
CDR3: CSVEEGRGIFGYTF

V: TRBV20-1
D: -
size: -
J: TRBJ2-3
DNA: TGCAGTGCTAGGAGTGGGGGTAGCACAGATACGCAGTATTTT
CDR3: CSARSGGSTDTQYF

V: TRBV2
D: -
size: few
J: TRBJ1-6
DNA: TGTGCCAGCAAATTTAGGCAGGGTTATAATTCACCCCTCCACTTT
CDR3: CASKFRQGYNSPLHF

V: TRBV25-1
D: -
size: few
J: TRBJ2-7
DNA: TGTGCCAGCAGTGACAGCTCCTACGAGCAGTACTTC
CDR3: CASSDSSYEQYF

V: TRBV4-2
D: -
size: -
J: TRBJ2-7
DNA: TGTGCCAGCAGCCAAGACCCACAGAGCTCCTACGAGCAGTACTTC
CDR3: CASSQDPQSSYEQYF

V: TRBV28
D: -
size: many
J: TRBJ2-3
DNA: TGTGCCAGCAGTTTTGAGGACTTTCCGCCCTATAGCACAGATACGCAGTATTTT
CDR3: CASSFEDFPPYSTDTQYF

V: TRBV20-1
D: -
size: many
J: TRBJ2-2
DNA: TGCAGTGCTAGTCTTCGGGGTCCCAACACCGGGGAGCTGTTTTTT
CDR3: CSASLRGPNTGELFF

V: TRBV3-1
D: -
size: few
J: TRBJ1-6
DNA: TGTGCCAGCGCGGGTCCTGCAAGGGATAATTCACCCCTCCACTTT
CDR3: CASAGPARDNSPLHF

V: TRBV12-3/TRBV12-4
D: TRBD1
size: -
J: TRBJ1-5
DNA: TGTGCCAGCAGTCCAGGACAGGGGAGGGGCAATCAGCCCCAGCATTTT
CDR3: CASSPGQGRGNQPQHF

V: TRBV29-1
D: -
size: few
J: TRBJ2-2
DNA: TGCAGCGTTGATGCGAACACCGGGGAGCTGTTTTTT
CDR3: CSVDANTGELFF

V: TRBV6-2/TRBV6-3
D: -
size: -
J: TRBJ1-1
DNA: TGTGCCAGCAGCAGCGGACAGTTCCGGAACACTGAAGCTTTCTTT
CDR3: CASSSGQFRNTEAFF

V: TRBV7-2
D: -
size: few
J: TRBJ1-3
DNA: TGTGCCAGCAGCTTAGAGTCTGGGGCTGGAAACACCATATATTTT
CDR3: CASSLESGAGNTIYF

V: TRBV3-1
D: -
size: many
J: TRBJ2-1
DNA: TGTGCCAGCAGCCATAGCTCCTACAATGAGCAGTTCTTC
CDR3: CASSHSSYNEQFF

V: TRBV6-1
D: TRBD2
size: many
J: TRBJ2-4
DNA: TGTGCCAGCAGTGATGCGATCATGCTAGCGGGGGGACTACCCCTAGCCAAAAACATTCAGTACTTC
CDR3: CASSDAIMLAGGLPLAKNIQYF

V: TRBV11-3
D: TRBD2
size: -
J: TRBJ2-7
DNA: TGTGCCAGCAGCCCCACTAGCGGGGGTGCCTACGAGCAGTACTTC
CDR3: CASSPTSGGAYEQYF

V: TRBV20-1
D: -
size: many
J: TRBJ1-3
DNA: TGCAGTGCTAGAGGTTCGACAGTCTCTGGAAACACCATATATTTT
CDR3: CSARGSTVSGNTIYF

V: TRBV29-1
D: -
size: -
J: TRBJ2-1
DNA: TGCAGCGTTGAACAGCTATCCTACAATGAGCAGTTCTTC
CDR3: CSVEQLSYNEQFF

V: TRBV7-2
D: -
size: -
J: TRBJ2-1
DNA: TGTGCCAGCAGCTTAATTTCTTTCGGGGTCACCCATGAGCAGTTCTTC
CDR3: CASSLISFGVTHEQFF

V: TRBV3-1
D: TRBD1
size: -
J: TRBJ1-1
DNA: TGTGCCAGCAGCCAATCCGGGACAGGGGTGAGCACTGAAGCTTTCTTT
CDR3: CASSQSGTGVSTEAFF

V: TRBV4-3
D: -
size: few
J: TRBJ2-2
DNA: TGCGCCAGCAGCCAAGAAGGGTTGGGTAGGGGATTGAACACCGGGGAGCTGTTTTTT
CDR3: CASSQEGLGRGLNTGELFF

V: TRBV6-5
D: -
size: many
J: TRBJ2-7
DNA: TGTGCCAGCAGTTACCGCGGCAGCACAAACGAGCAGTACTTC
CDR3: CASSYRGSTNEQYF

V: TRBV27
D: TRBD1
size: -
J: TRBJ2-3
DNA: TGTGCCAGCAGTGGAACTAACCCAGGGACAGGCACAGATACGCAGTATTTT
CDR3: CASSGTNPGTGTDTQYF

V: TRBV6-5
D: TRBD2
size: -
J: TRBJ2-1
DNA: TGTGCCAGCAGTTACCAACACGTGGGACTAGCGGGGGGGCGTAAGAATGAGCAGTTCTTC
CDR3: CASSYQHVGLAGGRKNEQFF

V: TRBV12-3/TRBV12-4
D: -
size: many
J: TRBJ2-7
DNA: TGTGCCAGCAGGGGGACGGTTAACTACGAGCAGTACTTC
CDR3: CASRGTVNYEQYF

V: TRBV29-1
D: -
size: -
J: TRBJ2-3
DNA: TGCAGCGTTGAATTGGGCTCTCCCTGGGCAGATACGCAGTATTTT
CDR3: CSVELGSPWADTQYF

V: TRBV5-6
D: -
size: many
J: TRBJ2-5
DNA: TGTGCCAGCAGCTTGGAGGTACGCGGGACCCGGGGCCAGGAGACCCAGTACTTC
CDR3: CASSLEVRGTRGQETQYF

V: TRBV28
D: -
size: -
J: TRBJ1-5
DNA: TGTGCCAGCACCTGGGGGGTTGCTGGTCAGCCCCAGCATTTT
CDR3: CASTWGVAGQPQHF

V: TRBV3-1
D: -
size: -
J: TRBJ2-5
DNA: TGTGCCAGCAGCCAAGCGAACAGCCAAGAGACCCAGTACTTC
CDR3: CASSQANSQETQYF

V: TRBV29-1
D: -
size: many
J: TRBJ1-1
DNA: TGCAGCGTTGAAGAGGTTTCCGGGACGGTGAAGAGGGAGGGTTTCTTT
CDR3: CSVEEVSGTVKREGFF

V: TRBV9
D: TRBD1
size: many
J: TRBJ2-7
DNA: TGTGCCAGCAGCGCGCGGACAGGTATCTCCGAGCAGTACTTC
CDR3: CASSARTGISEQYF

V: TRBV12-3/TRBV12-4
D: -
size: -
J: TRBJ2-4
DNA: TGTGCCAGCAGTTTGACAGGTGTAGACATTCAGTACTTC
CDR3: CASSLTGVDIQYF

V: TRBV7-2
D: -
size: -
J: TRBJ1-6
DNA: TGTGCCAGCAGCGCCACTCCAGGCCCTACTTCACCCCTCCACTTT
CDR3: CASSATPGPTSPLHF

V: TRBV5-6
D: -
size: -
J: TRBJ1-1
DNA: TGTGCCAGCAGCTTTTACAGTGACACTGAAGCTTTCTTT
CDR3: CASSFYSDTEAFF

V: TRBV28
D: TRBD1
size: -
J: TRBJ1-5
DNA: TGTGCCAGCACTGACAGGGTCAATCAGCCCCAGCATTTT
CDR3: CASTDRVNQPQHF

V: TRBV3-1
D: TRBD1
size: many
J: TRBJ1-1
DNA: TGTGCCAGCAGCCAAGACGGGGGAGGGGGCAAGGGAGCTTTCTTT
CDR3: CASSQDGGGGKGAFF

V: TRBV12-3/TRBV12-4
D: -
size: many
J: TRBJ2-1
DNA: TGTGCCAGCAGTTCCCCGGGACTCCAATTTAATGAGCAGTTCTTC
CDR3: CASSSPGLQFNEQFF

V: TRBV29-1
D: -
size: -
J: TRBJ2-3
DNA: TGCAGCGTTGCGAGGGAGCTGGGAGATACGCAGTATTTT
CDR3: CSVARELGDTQYF

V: TRBV2
D: -
size: many
J: TRBJ1-1
DNA: TGTGCCAGCAGTGTGCGGCTGGTGAACACTGAAGCTTTCTTT
CDR3: CASSVRLVNTEAFF

V: TRBV20-1
D: TRBD1
size: -
J: TRBJ1-1
DNA: TGCAGTGCTGGTTCCGACAGGGGGCGTCAGGACGCTGAAGCTTTCTTT
CDR3: CSAGSDRGRQDAEAFF

V: TRBV7-3
D: -
size: few
J: TRBJ1-1
DNA: TGTGCCAGCAGCTTAACGCTGGGGAGGGGCACTGAAGCTTTCTTT
CDR3: CASSLTLGRGTEAFF

V: TRBV12-3/TRBV12-4
D: TRBD2
size: -
J: TRBJ2-3
DNA: TGTGCCAGCAGGGCCGGGAGAGCGGGGGGCTTCACAGATACGCAGTATTTT
CDR3: CASRAGRAGGFTDTQYF

V: TRBV25-1
D: TRBD1
size: many
J: TRBJ1-1
DNA: TGTGCCAGCAGTGCCTCTAAGACCGGGACAGGGGTTACTGAAGCTTTCTTT
CDR3: CASSASKTGTGVTEAFF